This TCR beta chain was found in a study of blood T cells in healthy people across ages. A second 7 to 11 cycle PCR used barcoded and J-beta primers. Each cDNA molecule, via a template-switch adaptor with 12 random nucleotides, was tagged. TCRdb processed the 5' RACE reads anew with MiXCR; each CDR3 protein has one entry. The sample lists over a million distinct CDR3 sequences, 59% seen once, with 5% to 7% in the top ten. With respect to this clonotype: An end of the junction differs from the germline gene, which may be a read error.

The CDR3 is made up of 18 amino acids. The receptor was isolated from a man between 18 and 29 years old in good health. The sequenced sample was blood. The rearrangement uses TRBV12-3 or TRBV12-4 and TRBJ2-6, with TRBD1 matching over 7 bases. In nucleotides, the CDR3 is TGCGCCAGCAGTCCACAGACAGGGACCCGCTCTGGGGCCAACGTCCTGACTTTC. Its protein product is CASSPQTGTRSGANVLTF.